What follows are 8 T cell receptor beta chains derived from one specimen sequenced in a study of T-cell memory formation after mild COVID-19 (dated by TCRdb to the early 2020s). Library generation was performed with 5' RACE. Sequencing used an Illumina NovaSeq 6000. The public reads were quality trimmed at Q25 with fastp and then assembled into clones with MiXCR by TCRdb, keeping productive beta chains. Rows are combined by CDR3 protein, so each entry shows the most common genes and DNA. The sample contains some 130,000 distinct CDR3 sequences, about 5.9% of them found a single time. Roughly 2% of the sample belongs to the ten largest clones. Source material: PBMCs or a T cell subset sorted from them (not recorded which). The receptors originated from an adult woman who had mild COVID-19 (a few samples of this study predate the infection). The sample titles of this study are shuffled in the database, so cell type and time point are left out; the donor was told from shared clones.

This clonotype was seen a handful of times. This chain uses TRBV7-9 with TRBJ1-6; TRBD1 might be the D (5 bases). Germline V lookup: CDR1 SEHNR, CDR2 FQNEAQ (reference sequence). Trimming stripped 1 base from V and 5 bases from J, with 9 bases between. The CDR3 sequence is 15 residues long. In DNA form, the CDR3 reads TGTGCCAGCAGCTTAGAAGGGACGAATAATTCACCCCTCCACTTT. This sequence encodes CASSLEGTNNSPLHF. Full variable domain (outside the CDR3, taken from reference TRBV7-9 and TRBJ1-6): DTGVSQNPRHKITKRGQNVTFRCDPISEHNRLYWYRQTLGQGPEFLTYFQNEAQLEKSRLLSDRFSAERPKGSFSTLEIQRTEQGDSAMYLCASSLEGTNNSPLHFGNGTRLTVT.

This clonotype was counted many times. The V and J genes are TRBV5-4 and TRBJ2-7; the match to TRBD2 covers 8 bases. V trimming: 5 bases; J trimming: 4 bases; junction bases outside the gene matches: 8. Germline lookup yields CDR1 SGHNT and CDR2 YYREEE (reference sequence). The CDR3 spans 14 residues. CDR3 in amino acids: CASSFSGALYEQYF. The CDR3 nucleotides are TGTGCCAGCAGTTTTAGCGGGGCGCTGTACGAGCAGTACTTC.

On this clonotype: A much bigger clone sits one base away, suggesting this may be a read error. This chain connects TRBV24-1 to TRBJ2-5; a possible D gene is TRBD1 (6 bases). Germline CDR1 KGHDR, CDR2 SFDVKD. CDR3 length: 15 amino acids. V was shortened by 3 bases and J by 5 bases, with 15 bases between the two germline ends. The CDR3 nucleotides read TGTGCCACCAGTGATCCCCGAGACAGGACGGAGACCCAGTACTTC. This translates into CATSDPRDRTETQYF.

Ten or more counts support this clonotype. The rearrangement uses TRBV5-6 and TRBJ2-4, with D maybe TRBD1 (6 bases). Between the trimmed V and J ends, which lost 3 bases and 0 bases, there was a span of 13 bases. CDR1 is SGHDT, CDR2 YYEEEE, per germline. The CDR3 runs to 16 residues. As DNA, the CDR3 is TGTGCCAGCAGCTACAGGACAGTACTAGCCAAAAACATTCAGTACTTC. Translated, it gives CASSYRTVLAKNIQYF.

This clonotype was detected a few times. This chain links TRBV5-1 with TRBJ1-1; D unclear. V dropped 4 bases and J dropped 0 bases, with 19 bases sitting between them. Germline-derived CDR1 and CDR2 are SGHRS and YFSETQ. The CDR3 is made up of 17 amino acids. CDR3: CASSPRPRDGMNTEAFF. CDR3 coding DNA: TGCGCCAGCAGCCCTCGCCCCCGAGATGGAATGAACACTGAAGCTTTCTTT. Drawing the rest from reference TRBV5-1 and TRBJ1-1, the complete variable domain is KAGVTQTPRYLIKTRGQQVTLSCSPISGHRSVSWYQQTPGQGLQFLFEYFSETQRNKGNFPGRFSGRQFSNSRSEMNVSTLELGDSALYLCASSPRPRDGMNTEAFFGQGTRLTVV.

This clonotype has just a few counts. The genes are TRBV7-2 and TRBJ2-1; the D call may be TRBD1 or TRBD2 (5 bases each). CDR3 length equals 17 residues. Germline CDR1 reads SGHTA; CDR2 reads FQGNSA. Trimming took 2 bases from V and 2 from J, leaving 16 bases between them. The CDR3 DNA sequence: TGTGCCAGCAGCTTACTAGTCTTCCAGGGACCCTACAATGAGCAGTTCTTC. It specifies CASSLLVFQGPYNEQFF.

This clonotype was counted only a few times. The chain carries TRBV20-1 and TRBJ2-3; 8 bases line up with TRBD2. The J segment lost 3 bases and the V segment lost 6 bases, leaving 2 bases of the junction unmatched. From germline, CDR1 is DFQATT and CDR2 SNEGSKA (reference sequence). This CDR3 comprises 12 residues. For the CDR3, the DNA is TGCAGTGCGACTAGCGTAACAGATACGCAGTATTTT. Its protein is CSATSVTDTQYF.

As concerns this clonotype: This may stem from a read error, because a much larger clone lies one nucleotide away. The chain couples TRBV4-2 to TRBJ2-3; TRBD2 agrees at 8 bases. Germline V gene sequence: CDR1 LGHNA, CDR2 YNFKEQ. The CDR3 extends over 16 amino acids. V dropped 0 bases and J dropped 6; count of bases not matched to a gene: 8. The CDR3 sequence is CASSQDGPERGDTQYF. The CDR3 bases are TGTGCCAGCAGCCAAGATGGGCCCGAGCGGGGGGATACGCAGTATTTT.